Below, 3 T cell receptor beta chains from the same sample are listed, as sequenced in a study of T cells in women clearing cervical HPV infection (dated by TCRdb to 2016 to 2019). The library came from the immunoSEQ multiplex PCR assay. The table comes from immuneACCESS by way of TCRdb, which keeps in-frame sequences with V and J called. Part of the clones is missing from these tables; in studies checked, under half for an unresolved V gene and the rest for unknown reasons. The sample table on file contains over 30,000 clones. The top ten clones comprise 3.7% of the sample. The sequencing input was blood buffy coat. The receptor set was obtained from a woman aged 18 to 75 with a cervical HPV16 infection that either progressed to CIN3+ or cleared (not recorded which).

As regards this clone: The read stops 3 residues short of the end of the CDR3; the missing end is completed from the germline J gene. This same CDR3 is encoded by further DNA sequences in the sample. The genes are TRBV5-1 and TRBJ1-1, with D unresolved. Germline assignment: CDR1 SGHRS and CDR2 YFSETQ. The V end lost 0 bases, the J end lost 0 bases, and 3 bases lay between the germline ends. The CDR3 is 13 residues long. This CDR3 is CASSLAVNTEAFF. The covered CDR3 bases are TGCGCCAGCAGCTTGGCGGTGAACACTGAA.

Concerning this clone itself: Coverage ceases 3 residues before the CDR3 finishes, and the germline J gene fills in the end. The V call is TRBV5-1, the J call TRBJ2-5; 13 bases agree with TRBD2. The V and J ends lost 2 bases and 5 bases, in that order; junction bases with no gene match: 9. Germline CDR1 reads SGHRS; CDR2 reads YFSETQ. The CDR3 is made up of 17 amino acids. The covered CDR3 bases are TGCGCCAGCAGCTTTTTGACTAGCGGGAGGTCGGTGGAGACC. Its translation: CASSFLTSGRSVET. In full, the CDR3 reads CASSFLTSGRSVETQYF.

In regard to this clone: The CDR3 end lies 3 residues beyond the end of the read and is filled in from the germline J gene. The rearrangement uses TRBV6-1 and TRBJ1-3; 7 bases fit TRBD1. The CDR3 spans 15 residues. After removal of 1 base from V and 4 bases from J, the junction contained 4 bases not matched to a gene. The germline CDR1 and CDR2 sequences are MNHNS and SASEGT. The sequenced CDR3 bases are TGTGCCAGCAGTGAAGAGAGGGGGCCGGGAAACACC. Translated, it gives CASSEERGPGNT. The entire CDR3 sequence reads CASSEERGPGNTIYF.